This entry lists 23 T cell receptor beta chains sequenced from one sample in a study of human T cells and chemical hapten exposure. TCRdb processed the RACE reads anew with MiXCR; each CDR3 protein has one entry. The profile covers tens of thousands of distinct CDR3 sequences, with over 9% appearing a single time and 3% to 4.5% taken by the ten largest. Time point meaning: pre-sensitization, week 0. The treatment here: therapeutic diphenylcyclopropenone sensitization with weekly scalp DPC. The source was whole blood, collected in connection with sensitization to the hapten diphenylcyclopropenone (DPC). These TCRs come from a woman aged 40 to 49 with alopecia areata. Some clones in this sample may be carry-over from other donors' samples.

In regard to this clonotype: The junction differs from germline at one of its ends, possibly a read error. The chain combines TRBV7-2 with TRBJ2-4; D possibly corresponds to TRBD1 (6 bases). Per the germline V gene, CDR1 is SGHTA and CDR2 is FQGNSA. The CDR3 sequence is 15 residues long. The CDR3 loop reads CAGSLDRTVDDIQYF. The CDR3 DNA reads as TGTGCCGGCAGCTTAGACCGGACAGTCGACGACATTCAGTACTTC.

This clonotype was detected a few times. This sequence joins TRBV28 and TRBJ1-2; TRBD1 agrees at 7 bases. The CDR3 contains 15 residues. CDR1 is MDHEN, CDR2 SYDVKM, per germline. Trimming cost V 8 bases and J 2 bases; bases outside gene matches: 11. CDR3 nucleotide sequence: TGTGCCAGCGGGTTGGGCGAGGGGGCGAACTATGGCTACACCTTC. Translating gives CASGLGEGANYGYTF.

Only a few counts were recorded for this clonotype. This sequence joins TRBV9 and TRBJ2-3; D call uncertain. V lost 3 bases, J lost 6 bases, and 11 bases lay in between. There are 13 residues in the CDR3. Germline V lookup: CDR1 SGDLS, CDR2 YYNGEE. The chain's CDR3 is CASSAPTGDTQYF. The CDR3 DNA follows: TGTGCCAGCAGCGCCCCAACGGGCGATACGCAGTATTTT.

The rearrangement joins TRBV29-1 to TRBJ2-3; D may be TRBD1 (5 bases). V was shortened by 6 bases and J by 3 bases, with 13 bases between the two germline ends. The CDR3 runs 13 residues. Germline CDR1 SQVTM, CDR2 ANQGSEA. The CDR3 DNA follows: TGCAGCGTGCCCAGGGAAATGACAGATACGCAGTATTTT. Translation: CSVPREMTDTQYF.

The DNA for the CDR3 is TGTGCCAGCAGCTCGGGACTAGACTCCTACGAGCAGTACTTC. Translated, it gives CASSSGLDSYEQYF. The chain uses TRBV9 and TRBJ2-7; TRBD2 matches 8 bases. Germline lookup yields CDR1 SGDLS and CDR2 YYNGEE. The CDR3 loop spans 14 amino acids. Trimming took 4 bases from V and 0 from J; bases not matched to a gene: 3.

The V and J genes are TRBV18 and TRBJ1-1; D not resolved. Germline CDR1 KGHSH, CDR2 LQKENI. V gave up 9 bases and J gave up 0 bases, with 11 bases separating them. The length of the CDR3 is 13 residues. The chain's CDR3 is CASSGPVNTEAFF. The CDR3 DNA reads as TGTGCCAGTTCAGGACCGGTGAACACTGAAGCTTTCTTT.

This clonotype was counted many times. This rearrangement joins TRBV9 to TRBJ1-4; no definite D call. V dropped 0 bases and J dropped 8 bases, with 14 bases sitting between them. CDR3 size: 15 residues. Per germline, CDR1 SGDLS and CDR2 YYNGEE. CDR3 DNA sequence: TGTGCCAGCAGCGTAGGGGGATATAAGGAGGAAAAACTGTTTTTT. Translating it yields CASSVGGYKEEKLFF.

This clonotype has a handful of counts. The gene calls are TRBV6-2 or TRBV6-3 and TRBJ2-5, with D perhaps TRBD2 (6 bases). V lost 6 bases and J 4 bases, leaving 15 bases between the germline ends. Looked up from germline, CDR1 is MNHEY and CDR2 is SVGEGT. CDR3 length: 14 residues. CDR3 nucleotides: TGTGCCAGCAGCCCCCGACTAGGCGGAGAGACCCAGTACTTC. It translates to CASSPRLGGETQYF.

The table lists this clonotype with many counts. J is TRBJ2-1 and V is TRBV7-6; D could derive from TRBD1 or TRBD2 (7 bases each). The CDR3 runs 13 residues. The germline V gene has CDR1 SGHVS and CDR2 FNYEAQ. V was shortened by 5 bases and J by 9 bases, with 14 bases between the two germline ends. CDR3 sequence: CASSVPRGGEQFF. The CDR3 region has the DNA TGTGCCAGCAGCGTTCCCAGGGGGGGTGAGCAGTTCTTC.

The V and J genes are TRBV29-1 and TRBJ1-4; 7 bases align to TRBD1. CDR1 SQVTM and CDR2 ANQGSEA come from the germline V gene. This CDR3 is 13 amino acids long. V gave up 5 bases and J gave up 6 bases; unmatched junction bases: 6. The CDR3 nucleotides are TGCAGCGTTCACAGGGGAGGGGATGAAAAACTGTTTTTT. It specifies CSVHRGGDEKLFF.

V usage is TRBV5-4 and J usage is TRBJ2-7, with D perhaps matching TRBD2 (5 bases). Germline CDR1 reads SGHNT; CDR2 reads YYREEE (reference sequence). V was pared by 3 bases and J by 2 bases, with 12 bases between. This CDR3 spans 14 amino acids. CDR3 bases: TGTGCCAGCAGCTCCGGCGGGTTTGCCTACGAGCAGTACTTC. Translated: CASSSGGFAYEQYF.

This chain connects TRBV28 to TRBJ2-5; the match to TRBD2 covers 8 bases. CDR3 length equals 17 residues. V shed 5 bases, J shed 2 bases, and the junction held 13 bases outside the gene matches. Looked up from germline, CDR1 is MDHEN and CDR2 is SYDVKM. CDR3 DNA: TGTGCCAGCAGTCAGCTACGGGGACGGGGGGGACAAGAGACCCAGTACTTC. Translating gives CASSQLRGRGGQETQYF.

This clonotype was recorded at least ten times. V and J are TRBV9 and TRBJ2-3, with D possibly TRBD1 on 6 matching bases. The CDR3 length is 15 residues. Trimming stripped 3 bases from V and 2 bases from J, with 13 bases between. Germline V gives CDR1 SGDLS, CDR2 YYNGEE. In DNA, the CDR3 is TGTGCCAGCAGCGCCCTTTCAGGGGACACAGATACGCAGTATTTT. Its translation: CASSALSGDTDTQYF.

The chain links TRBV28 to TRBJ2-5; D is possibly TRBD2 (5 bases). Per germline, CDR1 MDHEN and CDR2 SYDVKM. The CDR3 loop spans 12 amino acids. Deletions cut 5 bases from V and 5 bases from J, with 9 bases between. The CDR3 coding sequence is TGTGCCAGCAGTACGAGGGTTGAGACCCAGTACTTC. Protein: CASSTRVETQYF.

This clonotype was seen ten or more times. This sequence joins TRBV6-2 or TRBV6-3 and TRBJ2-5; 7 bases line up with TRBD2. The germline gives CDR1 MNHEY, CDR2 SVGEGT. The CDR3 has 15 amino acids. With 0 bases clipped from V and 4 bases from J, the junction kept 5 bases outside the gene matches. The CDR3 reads CASSYSTSVRETQYF. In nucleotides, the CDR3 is TGTGCCAGCAGTTACTCCACTAGCGTCCGAGAGACCCAGTACTTC.

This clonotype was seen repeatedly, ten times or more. For the CDR3, the DNA is TGTGCCAGCAGTTCCCGCTCGCGGAGTGGCTACACCTTC. Its protein is CASSSRSRSGYTF. This chain links TRBV6-5 with TRBJ1-2; D uncertain. CDR1 MNHEY and CDR2 SVGAGI come from the germline V gene. The CDR3 is 13 amino acids. The ends were cut back, 4 bases at V and 7 bases at J, with 13 bases in the middle.

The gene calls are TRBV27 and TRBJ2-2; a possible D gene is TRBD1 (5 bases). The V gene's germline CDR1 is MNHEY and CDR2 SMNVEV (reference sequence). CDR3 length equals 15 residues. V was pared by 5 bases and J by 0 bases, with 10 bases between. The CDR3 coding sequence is TGTGCCAGCAGTAGGGGCATCGCGAACACCGGGGAGCTGTTTTTT. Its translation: CASSRGIANTGELFF.

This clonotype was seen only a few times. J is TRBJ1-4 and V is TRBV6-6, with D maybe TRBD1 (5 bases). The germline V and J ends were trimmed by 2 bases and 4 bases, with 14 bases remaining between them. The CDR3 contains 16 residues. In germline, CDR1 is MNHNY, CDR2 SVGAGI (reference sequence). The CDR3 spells CASSYAVREINEKLFF. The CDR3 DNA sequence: TGTGCCAGCAGTTACGCCGTCAGGGAGATTAATGAAAAACTGTTTTTT.

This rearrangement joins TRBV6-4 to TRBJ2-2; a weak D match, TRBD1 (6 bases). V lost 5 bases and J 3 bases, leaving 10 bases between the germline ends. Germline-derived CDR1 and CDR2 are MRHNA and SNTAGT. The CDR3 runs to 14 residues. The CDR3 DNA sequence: TGTGCCAGCAGTCACAGGGCAGACACCGGGGAGCTGTTTTTT. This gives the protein CASSHRADTGELFF.

The CDR3 DNA reads as TGCGCCAGCAGCCGCCTTGGGACGGAGACCCTATCTGGAAACACCATATATTTT. Protein product: CASSRLGTETLSGNTIYF. V and J are TRBV4-1 and TRBJ1-3, with D tentatively TRBD1 (5 bases). In germline, CDR1 is MGHRA, CDR2 YSYEKL. The CDR3 spans 18 residues. V was cut by 4 bases and J by 1 base, with 20 bases left in between.

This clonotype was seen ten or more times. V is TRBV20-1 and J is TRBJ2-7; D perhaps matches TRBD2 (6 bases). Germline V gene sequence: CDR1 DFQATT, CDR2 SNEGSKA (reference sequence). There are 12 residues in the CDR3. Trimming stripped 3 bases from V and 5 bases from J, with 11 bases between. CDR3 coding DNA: TGCAGTGCTAGGGGCCGGGGGAACGAGCAGTACTTC. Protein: CSARGRGNEQYF.

In DNA form, the CDR3 reads TGCGCCAGCAGCCAAGAGGGGGTTAGCGCAGATACGCAGTATTTT. Translated, it gives CASSQEGVSADTQYF. The V gene is TRBV4-1, the J gene TRBJ2-3, with D perhaps matching TRBD1 or TRBD2 (5 bases each). The CDR3 is 15 amino acids. CDR1 and CDR2 from the germline V gene are MGHRA and YSYEKL. Trimming removed 0 bases from V and 4 bases from J, with 11 bases in between.

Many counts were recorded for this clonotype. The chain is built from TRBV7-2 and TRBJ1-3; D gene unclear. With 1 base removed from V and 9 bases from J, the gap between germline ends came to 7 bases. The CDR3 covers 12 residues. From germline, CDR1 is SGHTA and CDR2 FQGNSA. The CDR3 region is CASSLVGGTIYF. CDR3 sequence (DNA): TGTGCCAGCAGCTTAGTCGGAGGCACCATATATTTT.